One and the same sample provided the 16 T cell receptor beta chains below, sequenced in a study of CXCR3-negative and CXCR3-positive naive CD8 T cells. The antigens these receptors bind are not known. General observations from the study: Hydrophobicity of TRB CDR3s was greater in CXCR3-positive naive cells than in CXCR3-negative naive cells.

The authors prepared UMI-labeled TRB cDNA libraries by 5' RACE. With the 5' RACE reads reprocessed, TCRdb shows one record per CDR3 protein and no DNA. The repertoire table contains some 60,000 distinct CDR3 sequences. The sequenced sample was naive CXCR3+ CD8+ T cells from blood. Subset denoted: CD45RO-CCR7+CD27+CD95- naive CD8+ T cells expressing CXCR3 (TNR3+). These receptors all come from a human donor in good health. Some clones in this sample may be carry-over from other donors' samples.

V and J are TRBV29-1 and TRBJ2-5; the D call from TCRdb, TRBD2, cannot be confirmed without DNA. The CDR3 has 16 residues. The germline gives CDR1 SQVTM, CDR2 ANQGSEA. CDR3 amino acids: CSVEDWSGGHQETQYF.

The genes are TRBV20-1 and TRBJ2-7; no DNA is available, so the TRBD1 call from TCRdb remains unchecked. The germline gives CDR1 DFQATT, CDR2 SNEGSKA (reference sequence). The CDR3 has 17 residues. The CDR3 spells CSARDSGGTEPHYEQYF.

V usage is TRBV20-1 and J usage is TRBJ1-1; lacking DNA, the TRBD1 call made by TCRdb goes unchecked. The CDR3 runs to 14 residues. Germline loops: CDR1 DFQATT, CDR2 SNEGSKA (reference sequence). The CDR3 is CSASQNRVGTEAFF.

The CDR3 sequence: CSAMGLAGPLRSYNEQFF. The rearrangement links TRBV20-1 to TRBJ2-1; TCRdb returns TRBD2, unconfirmable since there is no DNA. The CDR3 covers 18 residues. The germline CDR1 and CDR2 sequences are DFQATT and SNEGSKA (reference sequence).

V gene TRBV21-1 combines with J gene TRBJ2-7. TRBV21-1 is deemed a pseudogene. There are 14 residues in the CDR3. The chain's CDR3 is CASNTEKQGYEQYF.

The V gene is TRBV12-5, the J gene TRBJ1-1. There are 14 residues in the CDR3. Germline V lookup: CDR1 LGHNT, CDR2 FRNRAP. The CDR3 loop is CASGFSGSNTEAFF.

The genes are TRBV2 and TRBJ2-3. The CDR3 loop spans 14 amino acids. From germline, CDR1 is SNHLY and CDR2 FYNNEI. CDR3 sequence: CATLDKELPDTQYF.

The chain is built from TRBV7-9 and TRBJ1-5. Per the germline V gene, CDR1 is SEHNR and CDR2 is FQNEAQ (reference sequence). This CDR3 spans 15 amino acids. The CDR3 loop reads CASSFPRSDNQPQHF. The full variable domain, in which reference TRBV7-9 and TRBJ1-5 provide the parts outside the CDR3, is DTGVSQNPRHKITKRGQNVTFRCDPISEHNRLYWYRQTLGQGPEFLTYFQNEAQLEKSRLLSDRFSAERPKGSFSTLEIQRTEQGDSAMYLCASSFPRSDNQPQHFGDGTRLSIL.

The chain couples TRBV20-1 to TRBJ1-5. The CDR3 runs to 14 residues. From germline, CDR1 is DFQATT and CDR2 SNEGSKA (reference sequence). The CDR3: CSARDPDSNQPQHF.

The chain employs TRBV25-1 and TRBJ1-4; TCRdb lists TRBD1, though no DNA is available to test this call. The CDR3 loop spans 14 amino acids. The germline CDR1 and CDR2 sequences are MGHDK and SYGVNS. CDR3 residues: CASSTERGAEKLFF.

The V and J genes are TRBV6-2 or TRBV6-3 and TRBJ2-7; TCRdb lists TRBD1, though no DNA is available to test this call. CDR3 size: 15 residues. In germline, CDR1 is MNHEY, CDR2 SVGEGT. The CDR3: CASCSPDRSNYEQYF.

The chain uses TRBV7-9 and TRBJ1-1; TCRdb's assignment of TRBD1 cannot be checked, as there is no DNA. This CDR3 comprises 18 residues. The germline V gene encodes CDR1 SEHNR and CDR2 FQNEAQ (reference sequence). The CDR3 loop is CASSRTGTGDGRNTEAFF.

The CDR3 loop is CSVAIGFGEQYF. The chain joins TRBV29-1 to TRBJ2-7. Germline-derived CDR1 and CDR2 are SQVTM and ANQGSEA. This CDR3 region has 12 residues.

Measured by frequency, this clonotype is medium-sized (0.01 to 0.1%). J is TRBJ2-1 and V is TRBV6-4; checking the TCRdb D call of TRBD1 is not possible without DNA. Germline V gene data show CDR1 as MRHNA and CDR2 as SNTAGT. The CDR3 spans 17 residues. The chain's CDR3 is CASTPEGGASSYNEQFF.

This sequence joins TRBV11-1 and TRBJ2-2. Germline CDR1 and CDR2: SGHAT and FQDESV (reference sequence). The length of the CDR3 is 14 residues. The CDR3 is CASSRKGNTGELFF.

The J gene is TRBJ1-1, the V gene TRBV12-5. The CDR3 loop spans 15 amino acids. Looked up from germline, CDR1 is LGHNT and CDR2 is FRNRAP. The CDR3 reads CASGLVLGPNTEAFF.